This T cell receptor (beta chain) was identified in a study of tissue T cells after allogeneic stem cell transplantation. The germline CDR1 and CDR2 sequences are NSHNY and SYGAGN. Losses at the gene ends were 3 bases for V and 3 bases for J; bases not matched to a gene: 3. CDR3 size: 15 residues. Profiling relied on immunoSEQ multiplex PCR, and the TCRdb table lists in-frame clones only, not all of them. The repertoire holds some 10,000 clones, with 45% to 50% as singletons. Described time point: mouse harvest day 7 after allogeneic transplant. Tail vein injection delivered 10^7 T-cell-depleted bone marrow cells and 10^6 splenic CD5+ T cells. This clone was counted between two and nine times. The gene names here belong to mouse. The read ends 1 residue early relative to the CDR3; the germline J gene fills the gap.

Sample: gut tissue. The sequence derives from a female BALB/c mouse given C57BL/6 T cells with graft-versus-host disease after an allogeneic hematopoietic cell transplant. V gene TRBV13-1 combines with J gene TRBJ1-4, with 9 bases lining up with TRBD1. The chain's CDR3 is CASSGGQGANERLFF. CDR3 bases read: TGTGCCAGCAGTGGGGGACAGGGAGCCAACGAAAGATTATTT.